This T cell receptor (beta chain) was sequenced during a study of blood T cells in healthy people across ages. Aged roughly 6 to 100, donors were systemically healthy Caucasians from Russia. Then a second PCR, running roughly 7 to 11 cycles, was carried out with a sample-barcoded 5' primer and a J-beta primer mix. In TCRdb, the 5' RACE reads were re-called with MiXCR into one record per CDR3 protein. Among 800,000 to 1,300,000 distinct CDR3 sequences listed, approximately 26% were seen once. With 3 bases removed from V and 2 bases from J, the gap between germline ends came to 7 bases. The CDR3 has 14 amino acids. CDR1 KGHDR and CDR2 SFDVKD come from the germline V gene. The table lists this clonotype with a few counts. The same data also contributed to another study, on T cells of mothers and their children. From that report: None of the identified T cell clones proved to be persistent microchimeric clones.

This receptor was obtained from a girl aged 2-15 years in good health. The gene calls are TRBV24-1 and TRBJ1-3; D ambiguous. The sequenced sample was blood. The CDR3 spells CATSDPATGNTIYF. CDR3 nucleotide sequence: TGTGCCACCAGTGATCCGGCAACTGGAAACACCATATATTTT.